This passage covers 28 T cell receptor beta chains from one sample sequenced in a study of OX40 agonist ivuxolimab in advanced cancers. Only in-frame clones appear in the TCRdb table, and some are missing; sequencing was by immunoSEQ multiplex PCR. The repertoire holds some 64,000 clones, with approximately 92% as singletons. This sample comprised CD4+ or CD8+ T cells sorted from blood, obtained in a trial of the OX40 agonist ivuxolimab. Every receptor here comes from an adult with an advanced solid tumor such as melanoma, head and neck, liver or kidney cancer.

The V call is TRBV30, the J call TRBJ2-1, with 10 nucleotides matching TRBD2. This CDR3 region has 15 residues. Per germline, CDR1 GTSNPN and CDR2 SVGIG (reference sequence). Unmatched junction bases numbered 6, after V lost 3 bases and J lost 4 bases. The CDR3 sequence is CAWRLGTSVYNEQFF. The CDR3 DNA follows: TGTGCCTGGAGGCTCGGGACTAGCGTATACAATGAGCAGTTCTTC.

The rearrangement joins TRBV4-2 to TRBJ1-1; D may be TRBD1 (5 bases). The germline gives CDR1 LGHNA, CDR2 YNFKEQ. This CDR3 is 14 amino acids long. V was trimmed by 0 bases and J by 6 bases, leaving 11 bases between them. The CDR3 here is CASSQDSGTAEAFF. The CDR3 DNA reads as TGTGCCAGCAGCCAAGATTCAGGGACCGCTGAAGCTTTCTTT.

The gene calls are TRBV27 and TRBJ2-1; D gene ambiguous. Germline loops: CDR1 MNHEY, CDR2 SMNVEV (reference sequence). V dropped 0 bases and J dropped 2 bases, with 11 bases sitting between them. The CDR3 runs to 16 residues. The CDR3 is CASSLSSAVPYNEQFF. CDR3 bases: TGTGCCAGCAGTTTATCGTCGGCGGTCCCCTACAATGAGCAGTTCTTC.

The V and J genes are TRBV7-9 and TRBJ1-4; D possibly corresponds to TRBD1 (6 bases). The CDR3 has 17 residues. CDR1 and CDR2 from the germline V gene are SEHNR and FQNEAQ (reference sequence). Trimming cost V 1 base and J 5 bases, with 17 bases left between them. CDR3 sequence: CASSLGEQGGRNEKLFF. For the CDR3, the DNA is TGTGCCAGCAGCTTAGGTGAACAGGGAGGGAGAAATGAAAAACTGTTTTTT.

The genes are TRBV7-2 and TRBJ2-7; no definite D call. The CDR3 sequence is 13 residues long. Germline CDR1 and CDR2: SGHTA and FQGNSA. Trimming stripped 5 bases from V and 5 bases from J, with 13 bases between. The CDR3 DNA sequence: TGTGCCAGCAGCCTTACCCGGGCGAACGAGCAGTACGTC. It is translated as CASSLTRANEQYV.

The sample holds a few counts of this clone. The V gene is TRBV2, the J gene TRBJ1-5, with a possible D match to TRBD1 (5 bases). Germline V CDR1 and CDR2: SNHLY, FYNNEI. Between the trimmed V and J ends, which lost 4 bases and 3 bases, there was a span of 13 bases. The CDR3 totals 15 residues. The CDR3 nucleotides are TGTGCCAGCAGTGTTAAACAGGTAATCAATCAGCCCCAGCATTTT. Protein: CASSVKQVINQPQHF. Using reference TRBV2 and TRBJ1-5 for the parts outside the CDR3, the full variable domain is EPEVTQTPSHQVTQMGQEVILRCVPISNHLYFYWYRQILGQKVEFLVSFYNNEISEKSEIFDDQFSVERPDGSNFTLKIRSTKLEDSAMYFCASSVKQVINQPQHFGDGTRLSIL.

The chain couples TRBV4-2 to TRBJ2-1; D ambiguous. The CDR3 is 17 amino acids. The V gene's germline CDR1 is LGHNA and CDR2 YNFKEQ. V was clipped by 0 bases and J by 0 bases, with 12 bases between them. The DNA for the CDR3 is TGTGCCAGCAGCCAAGATTCTGGGTTCAGCTCCTACAATGAGCAGTTCTTC. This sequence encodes CASSQDSGFSSYNEQFF.

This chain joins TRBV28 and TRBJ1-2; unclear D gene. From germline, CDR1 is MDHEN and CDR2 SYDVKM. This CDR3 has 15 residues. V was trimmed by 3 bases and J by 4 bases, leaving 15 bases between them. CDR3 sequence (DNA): TGTGCCAGCAGTTTGACCGCCGGGGTCGGCTATGGCTACACCTTC. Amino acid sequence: CASSLTAGVGYGYTF.

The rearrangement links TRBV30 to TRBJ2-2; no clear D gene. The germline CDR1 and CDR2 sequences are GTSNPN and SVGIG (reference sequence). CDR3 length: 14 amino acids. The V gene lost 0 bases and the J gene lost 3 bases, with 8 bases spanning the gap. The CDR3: CAWSVDSDTGELFF. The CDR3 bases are TGTGCCTGGAGTGTAGACTCAGACACCGGGGAGCTGTTTTTT.

The CDR3 sequence: CASSLTSGRFHEQFF. The CDR3 DNA reads TGTGCCAGCAGTTTAACTAGCGGGAGATTCCATGAGCAGTTCTTC. This chain connects TRBV6-5 to TRBJ2-1; 11 nucleotides align to TRBD2. The CDR3 spans 15 residues. Germline CDR1 MNHEY, CDR2 SVGAGI. J was trimmed by 8 bases and V by 4 bases; bases with no gene match: 7.

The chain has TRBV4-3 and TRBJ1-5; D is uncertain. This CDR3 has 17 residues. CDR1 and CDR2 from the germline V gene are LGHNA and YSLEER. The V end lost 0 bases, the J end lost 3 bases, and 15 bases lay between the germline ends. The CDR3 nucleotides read TGCGCCAGCAGCCAAGATTATTTTACAGCCCCCAATCAGCCCCAGCATTTT. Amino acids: CASSQDYFTAPNQPQHF.

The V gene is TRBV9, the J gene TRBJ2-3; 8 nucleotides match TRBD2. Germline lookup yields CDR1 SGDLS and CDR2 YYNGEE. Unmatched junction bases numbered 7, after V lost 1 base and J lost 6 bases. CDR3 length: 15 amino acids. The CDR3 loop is CASSVLAGPWDTQYF. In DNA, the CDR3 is TGTGCCAGCAGCGTATTAGCGGGACCGTGGGATACGCAGTATTTT. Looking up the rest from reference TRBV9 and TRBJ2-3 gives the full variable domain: DSGVTQTPKHLITATGQRVTLRCSPRSGDLSVYWYQQSLDQGLQFLIQYYNGEERAKGNILERFSAQQFPDLHSELNLSSLELGDSALYFCASSVLAGPWDTQYFGPGTRLTVL.

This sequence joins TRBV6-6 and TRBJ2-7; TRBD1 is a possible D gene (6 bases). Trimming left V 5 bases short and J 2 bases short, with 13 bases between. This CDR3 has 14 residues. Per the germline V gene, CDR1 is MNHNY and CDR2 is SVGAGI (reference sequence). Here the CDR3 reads CASSLTTGPYEQYF. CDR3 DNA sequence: TGTGCCAGCAGTCTTACGACAGGACCCTACGAGCAGTACTTC.

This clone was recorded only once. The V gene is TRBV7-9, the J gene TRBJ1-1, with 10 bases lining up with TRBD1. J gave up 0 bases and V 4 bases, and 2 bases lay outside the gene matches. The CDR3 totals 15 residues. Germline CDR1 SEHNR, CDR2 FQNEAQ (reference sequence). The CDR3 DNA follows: TGTGCCAGCAGCTACGGGACAGGGGTGAACACTGAAGCTTTCTTT. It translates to CASSYGTGVNTEAFF. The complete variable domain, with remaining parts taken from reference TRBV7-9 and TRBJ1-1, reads DTGVSQNPRHKITKRGQNVTFRCDPISEHNRLYWYRQTLGQGPEFLTYFQNEAQLEKSRLLSDRFSAERPKGSFSTLEIQRTEQGDSAMYLCASSYGTGVNTEAFFGQGTRLTVV.

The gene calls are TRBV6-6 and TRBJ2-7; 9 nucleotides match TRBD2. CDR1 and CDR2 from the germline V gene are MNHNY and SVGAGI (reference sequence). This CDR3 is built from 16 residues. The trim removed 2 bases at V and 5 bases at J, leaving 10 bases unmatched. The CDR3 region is CASSYVRGGAYDEQYF. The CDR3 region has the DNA TGTGCCAGCAGTTACGTTCGCGGGGGGGCCTATGACGAGCAGTACTTC.

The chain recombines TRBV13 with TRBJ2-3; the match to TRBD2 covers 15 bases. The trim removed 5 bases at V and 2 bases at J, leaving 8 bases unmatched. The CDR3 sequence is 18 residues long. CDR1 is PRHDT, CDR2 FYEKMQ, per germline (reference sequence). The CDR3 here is CASSDGLAGGPYTDTQYF. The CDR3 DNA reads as TGTGCCAGCAGCGACGGACTAGCGGGAGGGCCATACACAGATACGCAGTATTTT.

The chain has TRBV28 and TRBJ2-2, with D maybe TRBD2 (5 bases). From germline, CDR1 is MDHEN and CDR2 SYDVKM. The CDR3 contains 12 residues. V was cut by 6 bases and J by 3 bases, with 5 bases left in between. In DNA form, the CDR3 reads TGTGCCAGCAGGGACTACACCGGGGAGCTGTTTTTT. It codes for CASRDYTGELFF.

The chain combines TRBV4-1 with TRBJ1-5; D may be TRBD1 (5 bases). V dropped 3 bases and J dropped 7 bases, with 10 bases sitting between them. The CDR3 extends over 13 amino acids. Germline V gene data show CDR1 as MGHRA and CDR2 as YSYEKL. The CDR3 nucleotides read TGCGCCAGCAGCCACAGGGTGCGGCAGCCCCAGCATTTT. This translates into CASSHRVRQPQHF.

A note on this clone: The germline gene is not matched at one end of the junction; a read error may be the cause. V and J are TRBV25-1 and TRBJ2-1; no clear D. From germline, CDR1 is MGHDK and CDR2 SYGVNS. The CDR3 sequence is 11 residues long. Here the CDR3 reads CASSDYTEQFF. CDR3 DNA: TGTGCCAGCAGTGATTACACTGAGCAGTTCTTC.

Here the CDR3 DNA reads TGTGCCACCAGCGGTAGCGGGGGCTCCTACAATGAGCAGTTCTTC. It codes for CATSGSGGSYNEQFF. This chain joins TRBV15 and TRBJ2-1; TRBD2 aligns across 9 bases. The V gene end was trimmed by 5 bases and the J gene end by 0 bases; junction bases not matched to a gene: 2. The germline V gene has CDR1 LNHNV and CDR2 YYDKDF (reference sequence). This CDR3 spans 15 amino acids.

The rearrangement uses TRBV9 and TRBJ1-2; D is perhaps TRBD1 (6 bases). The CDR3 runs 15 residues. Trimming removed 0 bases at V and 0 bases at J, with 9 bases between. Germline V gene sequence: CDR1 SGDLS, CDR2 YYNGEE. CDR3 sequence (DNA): TGTGCCAGCAGCGTAGCGGGGGCGCCTAACTATGGCTACACCTTC. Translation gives CASSVAGAPNYGYTF.

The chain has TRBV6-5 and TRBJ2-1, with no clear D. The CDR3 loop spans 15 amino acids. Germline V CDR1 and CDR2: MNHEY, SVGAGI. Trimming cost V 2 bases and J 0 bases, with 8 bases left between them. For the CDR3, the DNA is TGTGCCAGCAGTTACGACGGCAGCTCCTACAATGAGCAGTTCTTC. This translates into CASSYDGSSYNEQFF.

The DNA of the CDR3 is TGCGCCAGCAGCCAAACGGGACAGGGGTTGGGAGCCCAGCATTTT. It codes for CASSQTGQGLGAQHF. This chain joins TRBV4-1 and TRBJ1-5, with 10 bases identical to TRBD1. V trimming: 2 bases; J trimming: 11 bases; junction bases outside the gene matches: 9. The CDR3 extends over 15 amino acids. In germline, CDR1 is MGHRA, CDR2 YSYEKL.

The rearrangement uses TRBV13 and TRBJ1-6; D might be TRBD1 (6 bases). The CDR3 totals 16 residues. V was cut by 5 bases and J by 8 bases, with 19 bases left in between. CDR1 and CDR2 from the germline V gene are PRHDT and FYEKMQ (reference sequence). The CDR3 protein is CASSPTPQGLDSPLHF. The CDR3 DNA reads TGTGCCAGCAGCCCCACCCCACAGGGCCTGGATTCACCCCTCCACTTT.

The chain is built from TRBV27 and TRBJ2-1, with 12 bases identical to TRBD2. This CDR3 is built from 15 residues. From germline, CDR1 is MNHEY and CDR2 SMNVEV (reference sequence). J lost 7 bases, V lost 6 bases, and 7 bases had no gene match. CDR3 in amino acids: CASRVTSGGRNEQFF. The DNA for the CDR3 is TGTGCCAGCAGGGTGACTAGCGGGGGACGGAATGAGCAGTTCTTC.

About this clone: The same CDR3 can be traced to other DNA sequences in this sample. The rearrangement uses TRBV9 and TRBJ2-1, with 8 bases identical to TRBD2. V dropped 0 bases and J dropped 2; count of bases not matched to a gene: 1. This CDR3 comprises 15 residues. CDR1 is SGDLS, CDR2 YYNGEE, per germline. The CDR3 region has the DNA TGTGCCAGCAGCGTAGCGGGAGGGCCCTACAATGAGCAGTTCTTC. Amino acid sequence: CASSVAGGPYNEQFF.

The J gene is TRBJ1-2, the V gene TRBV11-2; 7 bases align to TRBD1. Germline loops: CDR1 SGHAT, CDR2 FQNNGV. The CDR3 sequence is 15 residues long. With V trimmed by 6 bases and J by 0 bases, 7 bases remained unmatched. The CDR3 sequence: CASSRQGFTNYGYTF. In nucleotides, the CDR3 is TGTGCCAGCAGTCGACAGGGTTTTACTAACTATGGCTACACCTTC. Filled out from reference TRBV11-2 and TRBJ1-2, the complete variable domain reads EAGVAQSPRYKIIEKRQSVAFWCNPISGHATLYWYQQILGQGPKLLIQFQNNGVVDDSQLPKDRFSAERLKGVDSTLKIQPAKLEDSAVYLCASSRQGFTNYGYTFGSGTRLTVV.

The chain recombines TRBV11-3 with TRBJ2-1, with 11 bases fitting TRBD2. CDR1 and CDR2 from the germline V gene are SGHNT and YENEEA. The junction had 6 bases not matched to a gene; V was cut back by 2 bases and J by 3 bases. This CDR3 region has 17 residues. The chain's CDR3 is CASSLSSGRDYYNEQFF. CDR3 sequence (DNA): TGTGCCAGCAGCTTAAGTAGCGGGAGGGATTACTACAATGAGCAGTTCTTC.